This T cell receptor (beta chain) is from a study of early T cells in non-severe SARS-CoV-2 infection. Study as a whole: Sequencing input comprised bulk RNA from unsorted whole blood; chain pairing was not available. Study-level points and caveats: Anti-spike CD8 responses were favored in VDJdb matching, and private and CD4 specificities were missed.

Attached unique molecular identifiers marked individual cDNA molecules. MiXCR, run by TCRdb on the 5' RACE reads, gives a single entry per CDR3 protein. The sample carries about 69,000 distinct CDR3 sequences, over 10% recorded once. This clonotype was seen ten or more times. Its specificity is not known. The V gene's germline CDR1 is LGHDT and CDR2 YNNKEL (reference sequence). V lost 0 bases and J lost 4, with 4 bases in between. The CDR3 loop spans 13 amino acids. The chain carries TRBV3-1 and TRBJ1-5; D is undetermined. Sequenced here: whole blood, sampled at baseline. This clonotype was sampled from an adult who was a healthcare worker with PCR-confirmed SARS-CoV-2 infection or an uninfected control (not recorded which). As DNA, the CDR3 is TGTGCCAGCAGCCAAGACACAAATCAGCCCCAGCATTTT. Its translation is CASSQDTNQPQHF.